The present TCR beta chain was sequenced within a study of post-analysis software for immune sequencing data. Across the study: Relapsing-remitting, secondary progressive and progressive-relapsing multiple sclerosis were all included among the disease courses.

TCR beta cDNA libraries included unique molecular identifiers. Starting from around 0.96 to 9.9 million T cells, the study yielded roughly 0.5 million cDNA molecules. TCRdb redid the calling of the PCR reads with MiXCR, one entry per CDR3 protein. Of 820,000 or so distinct CDR3 sequences in the sample, roughly half were seen once. This CDR3 comprises 16 residues. The J segment lost 6 bases and the V segment lost 4 bases, leaving 12 bases of the junction unmatched. Germline lookup yields CDR1 SGDLS and CDR2 YYNGEE. Findings of the study overall: Roughly 5 TRBV segments, TRBV5-6, TRBV5-1 and TRBV20-1 among them, were found more frequent in patients than controls. Co-batched samples clustered tightly together by F measure.

This clonotype was seen only a few times. The antigen remains unidentified. The source is a girl between 5 and 17 years old with multiple sclerosis. The V call is TRBV9, the J call TRBJ2-1; TRBD2 aligns across 8 bases. Sequencing was performed on blood. The CDR3 sequence: CASSWRPGTRFNEQFF. DNA of the CDR3: TGTGCCAGCAGCTGGCGACCCGGGACTAGATTCAATGAGCAGTTCTTC.